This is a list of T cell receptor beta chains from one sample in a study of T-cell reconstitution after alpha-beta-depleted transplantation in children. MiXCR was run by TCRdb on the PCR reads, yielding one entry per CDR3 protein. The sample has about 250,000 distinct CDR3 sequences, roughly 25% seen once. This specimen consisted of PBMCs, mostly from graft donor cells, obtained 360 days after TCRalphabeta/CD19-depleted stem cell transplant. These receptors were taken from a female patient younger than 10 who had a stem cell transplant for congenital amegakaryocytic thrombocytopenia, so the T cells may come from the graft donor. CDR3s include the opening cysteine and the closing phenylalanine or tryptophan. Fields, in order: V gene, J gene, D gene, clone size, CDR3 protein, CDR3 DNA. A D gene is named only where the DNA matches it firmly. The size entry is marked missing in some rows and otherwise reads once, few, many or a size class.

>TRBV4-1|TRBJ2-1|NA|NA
CASSFSLGLTYNEQFF
TGCGCCAGCAGTTTCAGCCTAGGGTTGACCTACAATGAGCAGTTCTTC
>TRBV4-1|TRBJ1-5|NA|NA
CASSQGTGPGDQPQHF
TGCGCCAGCAGCCAAGGGACGGGCCCTGGGGATCAGCCCCAGCATTTT
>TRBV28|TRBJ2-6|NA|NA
CASLAQDTVLTF
TGTGCCAGCCTCGCCCAGGACACCGTCCTGACTTTC
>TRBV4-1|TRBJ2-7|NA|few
CASSQRDVGEPAYEQYF
TGCGCCAGCAGCCAAAGAGATGTGGGGGAACCCGCCTACGAGCAGTACTTC
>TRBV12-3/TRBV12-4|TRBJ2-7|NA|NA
CASSLEQGLAYEQYF
TGTGCCAGCAGTTTGGAGCAGGGGCTGGCATACGAGCAGTACTTC
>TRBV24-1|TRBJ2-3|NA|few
CATSGGWDADTQYF
TGTGCCACCAGTGGTGGGTGGGACGCAGATACGCAGTATTTT
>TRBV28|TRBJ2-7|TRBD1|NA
CASSRPWTGPVQYF
TGTGCCAGCTCTCGTCCCTGGACAGGGCCCGTGCAGTACTTC
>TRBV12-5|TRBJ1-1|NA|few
CASGSEKGGSTEAFF
TGTGCTAGTGGTTCCGAGAAGGGTGGGAGTACTGAAGCTTTCTTT
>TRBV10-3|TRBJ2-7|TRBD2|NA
CAISGWEGSHEQYF
TGTGCCATCAGTGGGTGGGAGGGAAGCCACGAGCAGTACTTC
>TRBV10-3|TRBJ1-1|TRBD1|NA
CAISARPRDREGSAFF
TGTGCCATCAGCGCGAGACCCCGGGACAGGGAAGGTTCAGCTTTCTTT
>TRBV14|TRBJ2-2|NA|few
CASSQGTAYGELFF
TGTGCCAGCAGCCAAGGGACAGCGTACGGGGAGCTGTTTTTT
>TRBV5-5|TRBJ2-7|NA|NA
CASSLEAASYEQYF
TGTGCCAGCAGCTTGGAGGCAGCCTCCTACGAGCAGTACTTC
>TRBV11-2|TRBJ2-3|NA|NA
CASTYGGNTDTQYF
TGTGCCAGCACATATGGGGGCAACACAGATACGCAGTATTTT
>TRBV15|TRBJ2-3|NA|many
CATSRDRKSTDTQYF
TGTGCCACCAGCAGAGATAGAAAGAGCACAGATACGCAGTATTTT
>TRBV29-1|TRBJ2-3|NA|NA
CSVVRQGGGTDTQYF
TGCAGCGTTGTACGTCAGGGAGGCGGCACAGATACGCAGTATTTT
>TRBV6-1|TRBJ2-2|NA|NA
CASSGRDLNTGELFF
TGTGCCAGCAGTGGACGGGATCTTAACACCGGGGAGCTGTTTTTT
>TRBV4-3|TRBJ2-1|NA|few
CASSSVDTYNEQFF
TGCGCCAGCAGCTCCGTCGACACTTACAATGAGCAGTTCTTC
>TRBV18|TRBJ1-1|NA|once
CASSPRSFGEYTEAFF
TGTGCCAGCTCACCACGAAGTTTTGGAGAGTACACTGAAGCTTTCTTT
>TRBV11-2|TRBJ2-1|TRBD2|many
CASSLEGKSRAGGLVEQFF
TGTGCCAGCAGCTTAGAAGGAAAATCGCGAGCGGGAGGGTTAGTTGAGCAGTTCTTC
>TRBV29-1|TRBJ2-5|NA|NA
CSVEVASKQETQYF
TGCAGCGTTGAAGTGGCCTCCAAGCAAGAGACCCAGTACTTC
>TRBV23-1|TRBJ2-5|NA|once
CASSQSGRRETQYF
TGCGCCAGCAGTCAAAGTGGCAGAAGAGAGACCCAGTACTTC
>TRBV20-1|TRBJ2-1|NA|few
CSARDFFGGPYNEQFF
TGCAGTGCTAGAGATTTTTTCGGGGGGCCTTACAATGAGCAGTTCTTC
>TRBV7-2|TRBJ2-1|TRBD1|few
CASSFGAGTGVAGVFGSYNEQFF
TGTGCCAGCAGCTTTGGGGCCGGGACAGGGGTCGCGGGAGTCTTTGGCTCCTACAATGAGCAGTTCTTC
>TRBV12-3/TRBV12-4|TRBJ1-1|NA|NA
CASSLRTNTEAFF
TGTGCCAGCAGTTTAAGAACTAACACTGAAGCTTTCTTT
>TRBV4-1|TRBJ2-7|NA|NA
CASSEPAKGQYEQYF
TGCGCCAGCAGCGAACCCGCCAAGGGGCAATACGAGCAGTACTTC
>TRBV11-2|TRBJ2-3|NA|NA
CASSARPADTQYF
TGTGCCAGCAGCGCCCGACCGGCAGATACGCAGTATTTT
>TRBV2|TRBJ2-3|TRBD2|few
CASSDWTSGPTDTQYF
TGTGCCAGCAGTGATTGGACTAGCGGTCCTACAGATACGCAGTATTTT
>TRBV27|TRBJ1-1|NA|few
CASSLTQGTGAFF
TGTGCCAGCAGTTTAACACAGGGTACGGGAGCTTTCTTT
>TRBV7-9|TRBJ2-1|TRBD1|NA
CASSLALGTGFGEQFF
TGTGCCAGCAGCTTAGCGCTTGGGACAGGGTTCGGTGAGCAGTTCTTC
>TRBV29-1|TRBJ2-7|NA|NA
CSVESQAHEQYF
TGCAGCGTTGAGTCGCAGGCCCACGAGCAGTACTTC
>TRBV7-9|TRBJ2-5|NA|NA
CASSLALRARPGETQYF
TGTGCCAGCAGCTTAGCGTTACGGGCCCGCCCGGGAGAGACCCAGTACTTC
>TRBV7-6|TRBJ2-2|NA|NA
CASSPGVAGTTGELFF
TGTGCCAGCAGCCCCGGGGTGGCGGGGACCACCGGGGAGCTGTTTTTT
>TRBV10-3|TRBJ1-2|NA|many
CAISESVRNYGYTF
TGTGCCATCAGTGAGTCGGTCAGGAACTATGGCTACACCTTC
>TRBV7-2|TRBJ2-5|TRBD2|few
CASSLEGRGVLKTQYF
TGTGCCAGCAGCTTAGAAGGGCGGGGGGTCCTGAAGACCCAGTACTTC
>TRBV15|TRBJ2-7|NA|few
CATSIRAREQYF
TGTGCCACCAGCATCCGGGCCCGCGAGCAGTACTTC
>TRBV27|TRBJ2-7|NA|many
CASRPPGPSFYEQYF
TGTGCCAGCAGACCCCCGGGACCATCCTTCTACGAGCAGTACTTC
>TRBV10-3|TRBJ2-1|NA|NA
CAISESTVFGEQFF
TGTGCCATCAGTGAGTCAACCGTTTTTGGGGAGCAGTTCTTC
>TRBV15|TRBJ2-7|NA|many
CATSWGPGEQYF
TGTGCCACCAGCTGGGGGCCGGGAGAGCAGTACTTC
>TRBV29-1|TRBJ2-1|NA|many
CSVASEQFF
TGCAGCGTTGCTAGCGAGCAGTTCTTC
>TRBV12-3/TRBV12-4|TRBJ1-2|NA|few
CASSFGNGDTF
TGTGCCAGCAGTTTCGGAAACGGGGACACCTTC
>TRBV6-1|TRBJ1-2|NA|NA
CASSAREGYGYTF
TGTGCCAGCAGTGCCAGGGAGGGCTATGGCTACACCTTC
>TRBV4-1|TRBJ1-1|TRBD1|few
CASSQVGGQEKGAFF
TGCGCCAGCAGCCAAGTAGGCGGACAGGAGAAGGGAGCTTTCTTT
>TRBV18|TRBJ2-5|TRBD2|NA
CASSPSLAAQETQYF
TGTGCCAGCTCACCAAGCCTAGCGGCTCAAGAGACCCAGTACTTC
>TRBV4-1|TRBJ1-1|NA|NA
CASSISGVNTEAFF
TGCGCCAGCAGCATCTCCGGGGTGAACACTGAAGCTTTCTTT
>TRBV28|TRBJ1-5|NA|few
CAINEGGVLGQPQHF
TGTGCCATTAACGAAGGGGGGGTCTTAGGTCAGCCCCAGCATTTT
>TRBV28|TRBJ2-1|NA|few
CASSFGVYNEQFF
TGTGCCAGCAGTTTCGGCGTGTACAATGAGCAGTTCTTC
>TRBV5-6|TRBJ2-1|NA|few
CASSFDGEQFF
TGTGCCAGCAGCTTCGACGGAGAGCAGTTCTTC
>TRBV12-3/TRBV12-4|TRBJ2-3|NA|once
CASSFMRRTDTQYF
TGTGCCAGCAGTTTTATGCGGAGGACAGATACGCAGTATTTT
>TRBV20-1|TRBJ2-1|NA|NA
CSARDVGEEVHNEQFF
TGCAGTGCTAGAGATGTAGGAGAAGAGGTTCACAATGAGCAGTTCTTC
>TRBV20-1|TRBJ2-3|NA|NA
CSASKATDTQYF
TGCAGTGCTAGCAAAGCCACAGATACGCAGTATTTT
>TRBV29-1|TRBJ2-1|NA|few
CSVYRGGSYNEQFF
TGCAGCGTTTATCGGGGCGGCTCCTACAATGAGCAGTTCTTC
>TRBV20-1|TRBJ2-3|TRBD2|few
CSAPIAGGTDTQYF
TGCAGTGCACCCATAGCGGGGGGAACAGATACGCAGTATTTT
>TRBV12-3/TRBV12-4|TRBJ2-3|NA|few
CASSLGTFELTDSQYF
TGTGCCAGCAGTTTGGGGACATTCGAACTCACAGATTCGCAGTATTTT
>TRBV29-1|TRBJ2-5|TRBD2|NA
CSVDPLAGQETQYF
TGCAGCGTTGATCCACTAGCGGGCCAAGAGACCCAGTACTTC